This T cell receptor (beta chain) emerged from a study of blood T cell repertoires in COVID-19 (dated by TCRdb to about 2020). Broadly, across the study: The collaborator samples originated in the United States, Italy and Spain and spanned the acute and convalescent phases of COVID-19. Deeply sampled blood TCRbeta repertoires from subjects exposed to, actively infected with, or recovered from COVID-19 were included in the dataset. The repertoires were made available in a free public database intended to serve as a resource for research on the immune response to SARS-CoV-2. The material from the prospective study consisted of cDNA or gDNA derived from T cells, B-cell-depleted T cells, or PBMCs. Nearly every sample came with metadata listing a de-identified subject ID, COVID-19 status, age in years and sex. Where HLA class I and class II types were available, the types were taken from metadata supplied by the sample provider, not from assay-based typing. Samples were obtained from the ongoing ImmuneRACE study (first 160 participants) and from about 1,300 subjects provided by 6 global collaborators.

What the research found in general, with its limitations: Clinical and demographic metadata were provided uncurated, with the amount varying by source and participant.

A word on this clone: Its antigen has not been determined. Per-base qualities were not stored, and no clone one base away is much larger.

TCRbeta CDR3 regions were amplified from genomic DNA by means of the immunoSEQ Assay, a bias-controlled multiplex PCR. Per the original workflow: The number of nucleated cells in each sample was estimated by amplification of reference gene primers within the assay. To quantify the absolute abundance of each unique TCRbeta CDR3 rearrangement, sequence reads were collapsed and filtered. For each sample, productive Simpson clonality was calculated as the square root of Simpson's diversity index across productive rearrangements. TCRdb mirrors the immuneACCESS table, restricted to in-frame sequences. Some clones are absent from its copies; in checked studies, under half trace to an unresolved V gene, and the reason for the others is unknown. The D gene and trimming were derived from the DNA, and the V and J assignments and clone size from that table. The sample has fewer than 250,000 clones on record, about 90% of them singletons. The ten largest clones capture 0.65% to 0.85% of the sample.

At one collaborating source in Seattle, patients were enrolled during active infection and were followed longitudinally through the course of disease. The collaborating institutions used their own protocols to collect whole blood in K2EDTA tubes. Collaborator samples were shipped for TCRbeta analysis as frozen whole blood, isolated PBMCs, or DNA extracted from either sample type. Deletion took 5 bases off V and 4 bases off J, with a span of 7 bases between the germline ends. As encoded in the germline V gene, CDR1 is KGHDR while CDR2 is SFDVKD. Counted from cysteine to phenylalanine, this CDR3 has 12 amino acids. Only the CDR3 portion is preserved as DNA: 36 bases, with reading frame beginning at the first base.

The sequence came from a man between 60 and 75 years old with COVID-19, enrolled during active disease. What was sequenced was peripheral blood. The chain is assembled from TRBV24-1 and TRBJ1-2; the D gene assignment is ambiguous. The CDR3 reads CATSGAGYGYTF. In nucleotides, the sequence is TGTGCCACCAGTGGAGCGGGCTATGGCTACACCTTC.